In this sample, the clone carrying this T cell receptor beta chain turned up a few times. Antigen specificity is unknown. This specimen comes from a study of T-cell memory formation after mild COVID-19. Background on the study: The two donors had largely donor-specific TCR clusters.

V was pared by 5 bases and J by 3 bases, with 9 bases of the junction left unmatched. Germline V gene data show CDR1 as MNHEY and CDR2 as SVGAGI. This CDR3 region has 15 residues. Study results and caveats: CD8+ contracting clones occupied EMRA, while CD4+ ones occupied mainly CM and EM. A subset of responding clones appeared in pre-infection memory, suggesting cross-reactive memory joined.

5'RACE with constant-segment primers built TCRalpha and TCRbeta cDNA libraries with UMIs. MiXCR, run by TCRdb on the 5' RACE reads, gives a single entry per CDR3 protein. The table includes 350,000 or so distinct CDR3 sequences, over 10% detected once. Sequencing used PBMCs or a T cell subset sorted from them (not recorded which). The rearrangement uses TRBV6-5 and TRBJ1-2; 7 positions match TRBD1. The receptor's source is a young man who had mild COVID-19 (a few samples of this study predate the infection). Cell type and time point are not known. CDR3 in amino acids: CASSPRGGNYYGYTF. In DNA form, the CDR3 reads TGTGCCAGCAGTCCGCGAGGGGGCAACTACTATGGCTACACCTTC.